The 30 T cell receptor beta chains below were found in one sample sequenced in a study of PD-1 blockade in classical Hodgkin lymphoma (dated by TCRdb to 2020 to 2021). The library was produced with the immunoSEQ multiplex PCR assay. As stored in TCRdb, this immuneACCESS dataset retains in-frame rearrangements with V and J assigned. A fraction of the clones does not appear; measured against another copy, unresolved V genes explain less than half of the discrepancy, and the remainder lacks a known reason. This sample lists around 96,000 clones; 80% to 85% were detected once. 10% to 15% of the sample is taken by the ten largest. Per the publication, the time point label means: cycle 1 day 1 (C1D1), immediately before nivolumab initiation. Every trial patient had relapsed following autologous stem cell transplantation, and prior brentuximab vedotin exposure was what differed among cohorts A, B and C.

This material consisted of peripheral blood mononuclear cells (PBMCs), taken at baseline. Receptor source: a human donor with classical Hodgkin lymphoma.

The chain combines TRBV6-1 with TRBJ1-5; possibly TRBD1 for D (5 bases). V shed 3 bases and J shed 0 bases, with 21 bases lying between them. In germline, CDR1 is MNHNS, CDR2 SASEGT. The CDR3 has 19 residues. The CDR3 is CASSDQTGLRGYSNQPQHF. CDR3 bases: TGTGCCAGCAGTGATCAAACAGGACTAAGAGGGTATAGCAATCAGCCCCAGCATTTT.

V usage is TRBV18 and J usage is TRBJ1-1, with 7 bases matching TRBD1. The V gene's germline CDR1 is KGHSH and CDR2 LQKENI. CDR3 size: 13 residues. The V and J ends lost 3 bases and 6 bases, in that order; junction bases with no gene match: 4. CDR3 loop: CASSPEGASEAFF. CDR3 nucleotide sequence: TGTGCCAGCTCACCCGAGGGGGCGTCTGAAGCTTTCTTT. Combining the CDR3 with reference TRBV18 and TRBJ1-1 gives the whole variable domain NAGVMQNPRHLVRRRGQEARLRCSPMKGHSHVYWYRQLPEEGLKFMVYLQKENIIDESGMPKERFSAEFPKEGPSILRIQQVVRGDSAAYFCASSPEGASEAFFGQGTRLTVV.

The CDR3 DNA reads TGCGCCAGCAGCGCTAGCGGGAGGGGCACCGGGGAGCTGTTTTTT. Amino acids: CASSASGRGTGELFF. The rearrangement uses TRBV5-1 and TRBJ2-2; 12 bases agree with TRBD2. The trim removed 4 bases at V and 4 bases at J, leaving 2 bases unmatched. Germline V gives CDR1 SGHRS, CDR2 YFSETQ. The CDR3 is made up of 15 amino acids.

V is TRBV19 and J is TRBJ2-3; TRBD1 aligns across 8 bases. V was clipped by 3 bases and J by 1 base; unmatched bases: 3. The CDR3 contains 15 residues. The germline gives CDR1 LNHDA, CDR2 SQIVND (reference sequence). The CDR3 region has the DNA TGTGCCAGTAGTATGGGCAGGGGGCGCACAGATACGCAGTATTTT. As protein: CASSMGRGRTDTQYF.

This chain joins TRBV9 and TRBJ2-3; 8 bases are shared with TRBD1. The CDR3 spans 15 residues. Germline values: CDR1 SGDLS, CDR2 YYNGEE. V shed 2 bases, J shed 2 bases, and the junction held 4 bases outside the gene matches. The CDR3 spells CASSVGTGITDTQYF. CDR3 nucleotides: TGTGCCAGCAGCGTCGGGACAGGAATCACAGATACGCAGTATTTT.

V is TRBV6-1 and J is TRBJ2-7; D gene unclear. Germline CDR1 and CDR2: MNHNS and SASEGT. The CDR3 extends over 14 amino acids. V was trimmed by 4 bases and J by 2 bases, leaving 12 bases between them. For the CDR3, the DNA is TGTGCCAGCAGTGGGCAGGCAACCACCTACGAGCAGTACTTC. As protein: CASSGQATTYEQYF.

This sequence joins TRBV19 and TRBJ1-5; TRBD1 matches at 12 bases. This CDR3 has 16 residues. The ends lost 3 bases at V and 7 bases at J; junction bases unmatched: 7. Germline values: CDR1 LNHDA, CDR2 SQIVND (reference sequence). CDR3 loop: CASSITGQGARQPQHF. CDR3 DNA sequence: TGTGCCAGTAGTATCACGGGACAGGGGGCGCGACAGCCCCAGCATTTT.

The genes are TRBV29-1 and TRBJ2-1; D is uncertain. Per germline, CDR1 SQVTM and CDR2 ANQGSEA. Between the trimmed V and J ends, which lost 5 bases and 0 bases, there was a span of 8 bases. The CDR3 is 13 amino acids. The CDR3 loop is CSVFRDSYNEQFF. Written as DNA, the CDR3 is TGCAGCGTTTTTCGCGACTCCTACAATGAGCAGTTCTTC.

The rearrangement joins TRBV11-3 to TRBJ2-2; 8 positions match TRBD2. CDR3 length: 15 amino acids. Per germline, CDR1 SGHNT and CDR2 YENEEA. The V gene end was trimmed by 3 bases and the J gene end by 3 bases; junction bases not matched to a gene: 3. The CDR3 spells CASSFLAGHTGELFF. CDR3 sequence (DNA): TGTGCCAGCAGCTTCCTAGCGGGCCACACCGGGGAGCTGTTTTTT.

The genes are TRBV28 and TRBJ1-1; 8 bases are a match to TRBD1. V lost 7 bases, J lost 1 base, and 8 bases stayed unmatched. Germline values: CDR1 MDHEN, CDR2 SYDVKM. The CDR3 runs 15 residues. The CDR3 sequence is CASTPEGQGNTEAFF. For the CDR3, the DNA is TGTGCCAGCACTCCTGAAGGACAGGGGAACACTGAAGCTTTCTTT.

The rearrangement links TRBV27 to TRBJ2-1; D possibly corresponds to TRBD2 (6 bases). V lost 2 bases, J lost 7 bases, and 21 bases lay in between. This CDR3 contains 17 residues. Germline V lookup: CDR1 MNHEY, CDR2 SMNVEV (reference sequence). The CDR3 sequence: CASSLRALFTGGNEQFF. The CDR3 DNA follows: TGTGCCAGCAGTTTACGGGCCCTTTTTACTGGGGGGAATGAGCAGTTCTTC.

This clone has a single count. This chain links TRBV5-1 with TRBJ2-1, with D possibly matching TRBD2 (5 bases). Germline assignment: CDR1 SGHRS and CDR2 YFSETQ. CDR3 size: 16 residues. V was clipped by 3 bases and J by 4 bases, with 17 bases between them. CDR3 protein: CASSWVLRSGYNEQFF. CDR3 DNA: TGCGCCAGCAGCTGGGTTTTGAGGTCGGGGTACAATGAGCAGTTCTTC.

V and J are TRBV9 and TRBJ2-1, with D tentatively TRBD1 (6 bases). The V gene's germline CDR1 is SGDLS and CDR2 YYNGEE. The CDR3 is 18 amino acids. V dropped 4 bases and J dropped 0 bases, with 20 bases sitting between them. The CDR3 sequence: CASSPSGGRTLSYNEQFF. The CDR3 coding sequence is TGTGCCAGCAGCCCCTCTGGGGGCAGAACCCTCTCCTACAATGAGCAGTTCTTC. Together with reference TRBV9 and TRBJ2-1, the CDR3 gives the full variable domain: DSGVTQTPKHLITATGQRVTLRCSPRSGDLSVYWYQQSLDQGLQFLIQYYNGEERAKGNILERFSAQQFPDLHSELNLSSLELGDSALYFCASSPSGGRTLSYNEQFFGPGTRLTVL.

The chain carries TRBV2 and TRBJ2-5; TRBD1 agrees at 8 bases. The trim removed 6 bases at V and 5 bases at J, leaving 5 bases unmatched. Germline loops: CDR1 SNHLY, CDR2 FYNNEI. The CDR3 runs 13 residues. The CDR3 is CASRVRGLETQYF. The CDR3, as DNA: TGTGCCAGCAGGGTCAGGGGGCTGGAGACCCAGTACTTC. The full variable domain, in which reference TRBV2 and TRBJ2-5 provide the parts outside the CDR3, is EPEVTQTPSHQVTQMGQEVILRCVPISNHLYFYWYRQILGQKVEFLVSFYNNEISEKSEIFDDQFSVERPDGSNFTLKIRSTKLEDSAMYFCASRVRGLETQYFGPGTRLLVL.

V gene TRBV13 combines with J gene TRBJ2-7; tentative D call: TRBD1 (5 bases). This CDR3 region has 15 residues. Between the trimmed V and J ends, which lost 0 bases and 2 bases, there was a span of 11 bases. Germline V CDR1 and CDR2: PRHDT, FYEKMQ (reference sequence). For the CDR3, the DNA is TGTGCCAGCAGCTTAGGGGCAGGACACCCCTACGAGCAGTACTTC. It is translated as CASSLGAGHPYEQYF.

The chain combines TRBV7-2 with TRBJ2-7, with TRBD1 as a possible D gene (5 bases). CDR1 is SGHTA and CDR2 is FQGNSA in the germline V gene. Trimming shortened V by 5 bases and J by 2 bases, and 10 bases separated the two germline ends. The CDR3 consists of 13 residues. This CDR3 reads CASSPRQTYEQYF. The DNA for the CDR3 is TGTGCCAGCAGCCCCCGACAGACCTACGAGCAGTACTTC.

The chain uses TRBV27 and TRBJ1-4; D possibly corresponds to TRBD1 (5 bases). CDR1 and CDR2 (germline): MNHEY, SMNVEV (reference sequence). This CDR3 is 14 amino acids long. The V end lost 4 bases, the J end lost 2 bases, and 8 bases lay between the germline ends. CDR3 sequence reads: CASSSPGTNEKLFF. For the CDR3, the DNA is TGTGCCAGCAGTTCCCCAGGGACTAATGAAAAACTGTTTTTT.

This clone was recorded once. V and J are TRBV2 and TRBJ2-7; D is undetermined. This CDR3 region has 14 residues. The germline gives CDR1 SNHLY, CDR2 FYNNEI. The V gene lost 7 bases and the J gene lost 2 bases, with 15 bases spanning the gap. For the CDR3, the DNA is TGTGCCAGCAAGTCGGTCTGGGGTACCTACGAGCAGTACTTC. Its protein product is CASKSVWGTYEQYF.

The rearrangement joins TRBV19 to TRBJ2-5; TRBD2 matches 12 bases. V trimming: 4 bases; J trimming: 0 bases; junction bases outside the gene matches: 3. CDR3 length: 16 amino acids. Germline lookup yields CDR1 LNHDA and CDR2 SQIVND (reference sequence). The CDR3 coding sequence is TGTGCCAGTAGTACCGGGACTAGCGGGTACCAAGAGACCCAGTACTTC. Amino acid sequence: CASSTGTSGYQETQYF.

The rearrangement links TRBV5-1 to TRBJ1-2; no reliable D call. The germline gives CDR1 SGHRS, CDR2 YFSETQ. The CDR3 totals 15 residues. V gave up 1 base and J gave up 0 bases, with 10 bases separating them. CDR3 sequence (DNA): TGCGCCAGCAGCTTGATCGGAAACTCTAACTATGGCTACACCTTC. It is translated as CASSLIGNSNYGYTF.

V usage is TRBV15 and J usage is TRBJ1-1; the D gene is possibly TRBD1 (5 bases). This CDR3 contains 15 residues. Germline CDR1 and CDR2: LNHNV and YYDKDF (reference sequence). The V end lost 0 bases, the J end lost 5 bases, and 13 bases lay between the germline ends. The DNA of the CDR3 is TGTGCCACCAGCAGAGATCCCCTGGGGGGGACTGAAGCTTTCTTT. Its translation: CATSRDPLGGTEAFF.

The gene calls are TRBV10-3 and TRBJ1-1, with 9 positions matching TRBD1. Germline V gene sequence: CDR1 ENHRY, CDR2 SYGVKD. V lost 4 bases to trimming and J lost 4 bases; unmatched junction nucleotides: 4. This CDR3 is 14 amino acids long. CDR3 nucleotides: TGTGCCATCAGTGGGGGACAGGGAACCACTGAAGCTTTCTTT. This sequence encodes CAISGGQGTTEAFF.

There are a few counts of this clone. The CDR3 loop is CASLGDNQPQHF. The CDR3 coding sequence is TGTGCCAGCTTGGGCGATAATCAGCCCCAGCATTTT. The chain combines TRBV6-5 with TRBJ1-5; D is uncertain. V lost 8 bases to trimming and J lost 4 bases, with 9 bases between them. Germline loops: CDR1 MNHEY, CDR2 SVGAGI. The CDR3 loop spans 12 amino acids.

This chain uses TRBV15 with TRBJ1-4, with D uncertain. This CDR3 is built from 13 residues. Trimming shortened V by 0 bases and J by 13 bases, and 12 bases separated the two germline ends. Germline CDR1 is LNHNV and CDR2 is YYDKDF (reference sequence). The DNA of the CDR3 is TGTGCCACCAGCAGAGATCAGCGGGGAGTACTGTTTTTT. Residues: CATSRDQRGVLFF.

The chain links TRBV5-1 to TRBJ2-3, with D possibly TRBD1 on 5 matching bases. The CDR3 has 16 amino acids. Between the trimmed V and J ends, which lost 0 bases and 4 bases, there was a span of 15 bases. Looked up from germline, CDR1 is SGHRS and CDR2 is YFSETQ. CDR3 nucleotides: TGCGCCAGCAGCTTGGGGGCGCAGAGCAGGGCAGATACGCAGTATTTT. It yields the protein CASSLGAQSRADTQYF.

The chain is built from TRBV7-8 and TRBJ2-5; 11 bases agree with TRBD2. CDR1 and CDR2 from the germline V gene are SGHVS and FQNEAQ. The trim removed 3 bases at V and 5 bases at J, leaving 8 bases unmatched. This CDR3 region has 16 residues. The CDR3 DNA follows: TGTGCCAGCAGCTTCGATCTAGCGGGAGGAATGGAGACCCAGTACTTC. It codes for CASSFDLAGGMETQYF.

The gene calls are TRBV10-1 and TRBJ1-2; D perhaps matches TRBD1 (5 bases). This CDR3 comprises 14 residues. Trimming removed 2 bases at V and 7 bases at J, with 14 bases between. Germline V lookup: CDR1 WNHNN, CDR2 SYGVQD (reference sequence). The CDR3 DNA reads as TGCGCCAGCAGTGAGGGGGTAGGGGCCGCTGGCTACACCTTC. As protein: CASSEGVGAAGYTF.

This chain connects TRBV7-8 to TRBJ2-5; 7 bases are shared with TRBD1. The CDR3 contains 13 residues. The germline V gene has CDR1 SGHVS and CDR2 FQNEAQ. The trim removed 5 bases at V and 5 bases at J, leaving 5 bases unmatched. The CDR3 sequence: CASSPQGSETQYF. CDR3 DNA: TGTGCCAGCAGCCCACAGGGGTCGGAGACCCAGTACTTC. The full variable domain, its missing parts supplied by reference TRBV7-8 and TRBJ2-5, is GAGVSQSPRYKVAKRGQDVALRCDPISGHVSLFWYQQALGQGPEFLTYFQNEAQLDKSGLPSDRFFAERPEGSVSTLKIQRTQQEDSAVYLCASSPQGSETQYFGPGTRLLVL.

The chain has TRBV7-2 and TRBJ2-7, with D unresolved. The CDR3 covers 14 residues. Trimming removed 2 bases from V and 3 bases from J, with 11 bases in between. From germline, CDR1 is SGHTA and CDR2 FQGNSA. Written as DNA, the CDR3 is TGTGCCAGCAGCTTAAGTGGACCGGACTACGAGCAGTACTTC. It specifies CASSLSGPDYEQYF.

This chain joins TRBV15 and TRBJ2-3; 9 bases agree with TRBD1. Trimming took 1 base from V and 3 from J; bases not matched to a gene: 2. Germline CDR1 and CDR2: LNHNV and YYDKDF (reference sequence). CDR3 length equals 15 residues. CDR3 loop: CATSRAGQGTDTQYF. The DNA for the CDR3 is TGTGCCACCAGCAGAGCTGGACAGGGGACAGATACGCAGTATTTT. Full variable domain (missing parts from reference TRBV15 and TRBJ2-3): DAMVIQNPRYQVTQFGKPVTLSCSQTLNHNVMYWYQQKSSQAPKLLFHYYDKDFNNEADTPDNFQSRRPNTSFCFLDIRSPGLGDTAMYLCATSRAGQGTDTQYFGPGTRLTVL.